A single sample is the source of the 6 T cell receptor beta chains below, sequenced in a study of shared clonotypes between healthy human individuals. Method: immunoSEQ multiplex PCR; TCRdb's copy keeps in-frame clones and lacks some. The profile shows approximately 480,000 clones, approximately 79% of them singletons. The sequenced sample consisted of PBMCs. Receptors originate from a woman between 40 and 55 years old in good health. Some clones in this sample may be carry-over from other donors' samples.

The chain links TRBV2 to TRBJ1-2; no clear D gene. V lost 1 base and J lost 14, with 17 bases in between. This CDR3 is 13 amino acids long. Germline V lookup: CDR1 SNHLY, CDR2 FYNNEI. CDR3 sequence: CASSEDGAYGWTF. Here the CDR3 DNA reads TGTGCCAGCAGTGAAGACGGCGCCTATGGCTGGACCTTC.

The J gene is TRBJ2-5, the V gene TRBV2; D possibly corresponds to TRBD1 (5 bases). With the DNA end fitting TRBJ2-7 better, the J assignment may be wrong. CDR1 SNHLY and CDR2 FYNNEI come from the germline V gene. This CDR3 contains 13 residues. The DNA of the CDR3 is TGTGCCAGCACAGACAGAGCCCTCTACGAGCAGTACTTC. Encoded protein: CASTDRALYEQYF.

The rearrangement links TRBV7-9 to TRBJ1-4; TRBD1 is a possible D gene (5 bases). The CDR3 has 15 amino acids. Trimming took 5 bases from V and 8 from J, leaving 18 bases between them. Germline V gene sequence: CDR1 SEHNR, CDR2 FQNEAQ (reference sequence). The CDR3 loop reads CASSPLVGWDEKLFF. The DNA of the CDR3 is TGTGCCAGCAGCCCCCTGGTAGGGTGGGACGAAAAACTGTTTTTT.

This clone was observed a few times. This chain uses TRBV18 with TRBJ1-5, with D maybe TRBD1 (5 bases). The V end was cut by 2 bases, the J end by 0 bases, with 11 bases between. Germline V gene data show CDR1 as KGHSH and CDR2 as LQKENI. This CDR3 contains 16 residues. The CDR3 DNA reads TGTGCCAGCTCACCAGGGACGGGATATAGCAATCAGCCCCAGCATTTT. It specifies CASSPGTGYSNQPQHF. Together with reference TRBV18 and TRBJ1-5, the CDR3 gives the full variable domain: NAGVMQNPRHLVRRRGQEARLRCSPMKGHSHVYWYRQLPEEGLKFMVYLQKENIIDESGMPKERFSAEFPKEGPSILRIQQVVRGDSAAYFCASSPGTGYSNQPQHFGDGTRLSIL.

The chain uses TRBV5-1 and TRBJ2-1; 9 bases match TRBD2. Germline V lookup: CDR1 SGHRS, CDR2 YFSETQ. The V and J ends lost 2 bases and 6 bases, in that order; junction bases with no gene match: 3. This CDR3 is 14 amino acids long. The CDR3 nucleotides are TGCGCCAGCAGCTTAGGGACTAGCTCCAATGAGCAGTTCTTC. Translated: CASSLGTSSNEQFF.

The rearrangement links TRBV30 to TRBJ2-3; 8 bases are shared with TRBD2. There are 15 residues in the CDR3. From germline, CDR1 is GTSNPN and CDR2 SVGIG (reference sequence). Losses at the gene ends were 1 base for V and 4 bases for J; bases not matched to a gene: 7. CDR3 residues: CAWSGGGRISDTQYF. Written as DNA, the CDR3 is TGTGCCTGGAGTGGGGGCGGGAGGATCTCAGATACGCAGTATTTT.